This TCR beta chain was profiled in a study of blood T cell repertoires in COVID-19. About the research overall: PBMCs, B-cell-depleted T cells, or T cells provided the cDNA or gDNA that made up the material.

Generated by immunoSEQ multiplex PCR, the TCRdb table keeps only in-frame clones and is missing some. The sample shows around 300,000 clones, around 90% of them seen only once. Germline lookup yields CDR1 MNHEY and CDR2 SMNVEV (reference sequence). V trimming: 5 bases; J trimming: 11 bases; junction bases outside the gene matches: 12. The CDR3 loop spans 14 amino acids. Specimen: peripheral blood. The sequence came from a woman in her thirties with COVID-19, enrolled during active disease. The gene calls are TRBV27 and TRBJ2-1; 7 bases are a match to TRBD2. The CDR3 DNA sequence: TGTGCCAGCAGTCTTCTAGCGGCCCCATGGAAGCAGTTCTTC. It codes for CASSLLAAPWKQFF.